Following are 11 T cell receptor beta chains from one sample sequenced in a study of early stage breast cancer tumors. The data were produced by immunoSEQ multiplex PCR, yet TCRdb's version contains in-frame clones alone and is incomplete. The sample includes over 15,000 clones, around 88% of them seen just once. Sample: blood. The receptors derive from a person aged 65-85 years with breast cancer.

This clone was observed once. The chain uses TRBV5-6 and TRBJ2-7; tentative D call: TRBD2 (7 bases). This CDR3 contains 15 residues. Deletions cut 2 bases from V and 2 bases from J, with 14 bases between. Germline V gene lookup returns CDR1 SGHDT and CDR2 YYEEEE. DNA of the CDR3: TGTGCCAGCAGCTTAGGGGGGGCGAATCCCTACGAGCAGTACTTC. Translating it yields CASSLGGANPYEQYF.

The rearrangement links TRBV19 to TRBJ2-1; D possibly corresponds to TRBD2 (6 bases). This CDR3 spans 17 amino acids. Trimming shortened V by 2 bases and J by 2 bases, and 16 bases separated the two germline ends. Germline CDR1 and CDR2: LNHDA and SQIVND (reference sequence). CDR3 DNA: TGTGCCAGTAGTATATTCCCTACCGGGGGTACCTACAATGAGCAGTTCTTC. Translating gives CASSIFPTGGTYNEQFF.

The rearrangement joins TRBV19 to TRBJ2-2, with a possible D match to TRBD2 (6 bases). Germline V CDR1 and CDR2: LNHDA, SQIVND (reference sequence). CDR3 size: 15 residues. The germline V and J ends were trimmed by 1 base and 4 bases, with 10 bases remaining between them. The CDR3 here is CASSIGGEPTGELFF. The CDR3 DNA reads as TGTGCCAGTAGTATAGGGGGGGAACCCACCGGGGAGCTGTTTTTT.

The chain links TRBV19 to TRBJ1-1; 9 bases agree with TRBD1. The CDR3 is made up of 17 amino acids. The J segment lost 1 base and the V segment lost 5 bases, leaving 11 bases of the junction unmatched. Germline CDR1 LNHDA, CDR2 SQIVND (reference sequence). The CDR3 loop reads CASSPPGQGQQNTEAFF. The CDR3 coding sequence is TGTGCCAGTAGTCCCCCGGGACAGGGTCAGCAGAACACTGAAGCTTTCTTT.

Written as DNA, the CDR3 is TGTGCCAGTACCCTCGGGGGACAGGTAAACACCGGGGAGCTGTTTTTT. Its protein is CASTLGGQVNTGELFF. The V call is TRBV19, the J call TRBJ2-2, with TRBD1 matching over 8 bases. The CDR3 length is 16 residues. Trimming removed 7 bases from V and 2 bases from J; junction bases left unmatched: 9. Germline V gives CDR1 LNHDA, CDR2 SQIVND (reference sequence).

The V gene is TRBV14, the J gene TRBJ2-5; D is unclear. V lost 10 bases to trimming and J lost 4 bases, with 16 bases between them. The germline V gene encodes CDR1 SGHDN and CDR2 FVKESK. The CDR3 covers 13 residues. This chain's CDR3 is CATAGFGSETQYF. The CDR3 DNA sequence: TGTGCCACCGCAGGCTTCGGCTCAGAGACCCAGTACTTC.

The chain recombines TRBV9 with TRBJ2-1; no clear D gene. This CDR3 has 15 residues. V was cut by 3 bases and J by 4 bases, with 14 bases left in between. Germline CDR1 and CDR2: SGDLS and YYNGEE. The CDR3 region is CASSDEAPIYNEQFF. CDR3 sequence (DNA): TGTGCCAGCAGCGACGAAGCTCCTATATACAATGAGCAGTTCTTC.

The chain carries TRBV5-6 and TRBJ2-1, with 8 bases matching TRBD1. The V and J ends lost 4 bases and 2 bases, in that order; junction bases with no gene match: 5. The CDR3 totals 15 residues. CDR1 and CDR2 from the germline V gene are SGHDT and YYEEEE. CDR3 DNA sequence: TGTGCCAGCAGCCAGGGACAGGCCGCCTACAATGAGCAGTTCTTC. As protein: CASSQGQAAYNEQFF.

The chain has TRBV11-2 and TRBJ2-5; D ambiguous. The CDR3 covers 15 residues. Germline lookup yields CDR1 SGHAT and CDR2 FQNNGV. V was trimmed by 0 bases and J by 1 base, leaving 9 bases between them. The CDR3 sequence is CASSLEWRVQETQYF. In nucleotides, the CDR3 is TGTGCCAGCAGCTTAGAGTGGAGAGTCCAAGAGACCCAGTACTTC.

The V gene is TRBV4-2, the J gene TRBJ1-5, with 8 bases that match TRBD1. With V trimmed by 4 bases and J by 1 base, 3 bases remained unmatched. From germline, CDR1 is LGHNA and CDR2 YNFKEQ. This CDR3 comprises 15 residues. CDR3 region: CASSRDRGSNQPQHF. The CDR3 DNA reads as TGTGCCAGCAGCCGCGACAGGGGAAGCAATCAGCCCCAGCATTTT.

This rearrangement joins TRBV5-1 to TRBJ1-2; D gene ambiguous. The CDR3 is 14 residues long. V lost 0 bases, J lost 5 bases, and 11 bases lay in between. Germline assignment: CDR1 SGHRS and CDR2 YFSETQ. Here the CDR3 reads CASSLEGGRYGYTF. The CDR3 DNA sequence: TGCGCCAGCAGCTTGGAAGGAGGGAGGTATGGCTACACCTTC.